This TCR beta chain is from a study of cytomegalovirus exposure and HLA in healthy donors. Whole-study results and caveats: An analysis that was carried out later associated 15,000 to 20,000 TCR beta sequences with HLA alleles at 0.05 false discovery rate. Analyzed later, most CMV-associated TCR beta chains appeared HLA-restricted.

CDR3 size: 11 residues. Per germline, CDR1 MGHDK and CDR2 SYGVNS. V dropped 4 bases and J dropped 3 bases, with 2 bases sitting between them. As concerns this clone: Antigen: not known.

PCR involved 60 Vbeta and 13 Jbeta primers. Sequenced by immunoSEQ multiplex PCR; TCRdb stores in-frame clones only, minus some. The profile shows about 110,000 clones, 74% of them singletons. Sequenced material: PBMCs. The rearrangement links TRBV25-1 to TRBJ2-3; no definite D call. This receptor was obtained from a man aged 45-65 years in good health and CMV-seropositive. The DNA of the CDR3 is TGTGCCAGCAGTGTAACAGATACGCAGTATTTT. The encoded protein is CASSVTDTQYF.